This T cell receptor (beta chain) was observed in a study of blood T cells in healthy people across ages. Notes on the study in general: Donors of long life had a larger count of naive CD4+ cells and greater diversity than aged donors. Not knowing donor CMV status may have confounded expanded clonotype changes. Across samples, TCR beta diversity tracked strongly with naive T cell percentage.

Turning to this clonotype: Its specificity is unknown.

Donors were healthy Caucasian individuals from Russia aged roughly 6 to 95. The second PCR ran roughly 6 to 11 cycles with a sample-barcoded 5' primer and J-beta primers. TCRdb re-called the 5' RACE reads with MiXCR, one entry per CDR3 protein. The sample carries roughly 800,000 distinct CDR3 sequences, nearly 60% recorded once. V gave up 10 bases and J gave up 5 bases, with 18 bases separating them. The CDR3 extends over 13 amino acids. This receptor was obtained from a man aged 25-45 years in good health. Sequencing was done on a sample of blood. The chain recombines TRBV12-3 or TRBV12-4 with TRBJ2-7; D possibly corresponds to TRBD2 (5 bases). CDR3 in DNA: TGTGCCACCTCACCGGGGTACGGGGACGAGCAGTACTTC. It is translated as CATSPGYGDEQYF.